What follows are 13 T cell receptor beta chains derived from one specimen sequenced in a study of breast tumors, draining lymph nodes, adjacent tissues. Axillary draining lymph nodes of breast cancer patients supplied the node samples. TCRdb re-called the multiplex PCR reads with MiXCR, one entry per CDR3 protein. The sample lists over 150,000 distinct CDR3 sequences; over 25% were seen once. Sample: axillary lymph node tissue. The receptors derive from a female donor with breast cancer. Some clones in this sample may be carry-over from other donors' samples.

This clonotype was counted ten times or more. J is TRBJ1-4 and V is TRBV7-9; 7 nucleotides align to TRBD1. Germline V gene sequence: CDR1 SEHNR, CDR2 FQNEAQ (reference sequence). This CDR3 is built from 16 residues. Trimming removed 5 bases from V and 0 bases from J; junction bases left unmatched: 6. The chain's CDR3 is CASSDRVTATNEKLFF. CDR3 sequence (DNA): TGTGCCAGCAGCGACAGGGTCACTGCAACTAATGAAAAACTGTTTTTT.

V gene TRBV2 combines with J gene TRBJ1-2; D is unclear. The V and J ends lost 4 bases and 4 bases respectively, with 13 bases between them. CDR1 SNHLY and CDR2 FYNNEI come from the germline V gene. The CDR3 contains 14 residues. The CDR3 region is CASSAGNFGYGYTF. CDR3 in DNA: TGTGCCAGCAGTGCGGGGAATTTCGGCTATGGCTACACCTTC. Filled out from reference TRBV2 and TRBJ1-2, the complete variable domain reads EPEVTQTPSHQVTQMGQEVILRCVPISNHLYFYWYRQILGQKVEFLVSFYNNEISEKSEIFDDQFSVERPDGSNFTLKIRSTKLEDSAMYFCASSAGNFGYGYTFGSGTRLTVV.

The V and J genes are TRBV20-1 and TRBJ2-7, with D uncertain. The CDR3 covers 14 residues. Germline values: CDR1 DFQATT, CDR2 SNEGSKA (reference sequence). Trimming took 2 bases from V and 6 from J, leaving 17 bases between them. The CDR3 loop is CSARLETYLCEQYF. Here the CDR3 DNA reads TGCAGTGCTAGACTTGAAACGTACCTCTGCGAGCAGTACTTC.

CDR3 DNA: TGTGCCATCAGTGAGGCGGGGGGATCCTATGGCTACACCTTC. This gives the protein CAISEAGGSYGYTF. The gene calls are TRBV10-3 and TRBJ1-2; tentatively, D is TRBD1 (5 bases). The CDR3 length is 14 residues. The germline CDR1 and CDR2 sequences are ENHRY and SYGVKD. Trimming shortened V by 2 bases and J by 4 bases, and 11 bases separated the two germline ends.

With respect to this clonotype: This sequence may be a read error, since a much larger clone differs from it by one base. The chain links TRBV3-2 to TRBJ1-2. TRBV3-2 is marked as a pseudogene. There are 12 residues in the CDR3. CDR3: CAGSQSGGGYTF. The DNA for the CDR3 is TGTGCCGGCAGCCAGAGTGGAGGGGGCTACACCTTC.

This clonotype was observed at least ten times. The chain joins TRBV29-1 to TRBJ2-2; D might be TRBD1 or TRBD2, each matching 5 bases. Trimming shortened V by 4 bases and J by 3 bases, and 9 bases separated the two germline ends. The length of the CDR3 is 13 residues. Germline assignment: CDR1 SQVTM and CDR2 ANQGSEA. The CDR3 is CSVVQGDTGELFF. CDR3 nucleotide sequence: TGCAGCGTTGTCCAGGGAGACACCGGGGAGCTGTTTTTT.

This clonotype has a count of ten or more. This sequence joins TRBV3-1 and TRBJ1-2, with D possibly TRBD1 on 5 matching bases. CDR3 length: 12 amino acids. Germline CDR1 and CDR2: LGHDT and YNNKEL (reference sequence). V was clipped by 2 bases and J by 7 bases, with 8 bases between them. The CDR3 nucleotides are TGTGCCAGCAGCCAACCGGGGGGTGGCTACACCTTC. Translating gives CASSQPGGGYTF.

This clonotype came up many times. The chain couples TRBV10-3 to TRBJ2-3; 11 bases are shared with TRBD2. The CDR3 extends over 15 amino acids. The V and J ends lost 5 bases and 4 bases, in that order; junction bases with no gene match: 5. Germline CDR1 ENHRY, CDR2 SYGVKD. Here the CDR3 DNA reads TGTGCCATCAGTCCGACTAGCGGGGCCTCAGATACGCAGTATTTT. Protein sequence: CAISPTSGASDTQYF.

This clonotype was seen repeatedly, ten times or more. The rearrangement links TRBV7-3 to TRBJ2-1; 13 positions agree with TRBD2. This CDR3 is built from 16 residues. Germline assignment: CDR1 SGHTA and CDR2 FQGTGA. J was trimmed by 10 bases and V by 4 bases; bases with no gene match: 10. The CDR3 nucleotides are TGTGCCAGCAGCTCTGGACTAGCGGGGGCCCAAGTGGAGCAGTTCTTC. Protein sequence: CASSSGLAGAQVEQFF.

Turning to this clonotype: A much larger clone lies one base from this, so it may be a read error. The V gene is TRBV2, the J gene TRBJ2-3, with TRBD2 identical over 7 bases. This CDR3 spans 15 amino acids. Trimming took 10 bases from V and 7 from J; bases not matched to a gene: 17. Germline V CDR1 and CDR2: SNHLY, FYNNEI. The CDR3 DNA reads TGTGCCAACACCGTCCCTGGGGGGGGGGGAAATACGCAGTATTTT. Translating it yields CANTVPGGGGNTQYF.

Here the CDR3 DNA reads TGTGCCAGCAGTGAAAGAGGGACCGCAACTAATGAAAAACTGTTTTTT. It codes for CASSERGTATNEKLFF. V usage is TRBV2 and J usage is TRBJ1-4; weak D call: TRBD1 (5 bases). This CDR3 comprises 16 residues. Trimming left V 2 bases short and J 0 bases short, with 10 bases between. Germline loops: CDR1 SNHLY, CDR2 FYNNEI.

On this clonotype itself: This sequence may be a read error, since a much larger clone differs from it by one base. This rearrangement joins TRBV30 to TRBJ1-5, with 12 nucleotides matching TRBD1. The DNA end is more similar to TRBJ2-3, so the J call may be wrong. The CDR3 has 18 residues. Germline assignment: CDR1 GTSNPN and CDR2 SVGIG (reference sequence). CDR3 sequence: CAWSELGQGAVGNQPQYF. The CDR3, as DNA: TGTGCCTGGAGTGAGTTGGGACAGGGGGCGGTTGGCAATCAGCCCCAGTATTTT.

As to this clonotype: One end of the junction is discordant with germline, which a read error may explain. The chain recombines TRBV7-9 with TRBJ2-5; 7 nucleotides align to TRBD1. Germline V gives CDR1 SEHNR, CDR2 FQNEAQ (reference sequence). The CDR3 extends over 15 amino acids. Written as DNA, the CDR3 is TGTGCCAGCAGCCCTTCGACAGGGCGGCAAGAGGCCCAGCACTTC. Translated: CASSPSTGRQEAQHF.